The 3 T cell receptor beta chains below were found in one sample sequenced in a study of T cells in Graves' hyperthyroidism and ophthalmopathy. TCR beta CDR3 regions were amplified from RNA. A first-round RT-PCR of the TCR CDR3 used the HTBI primer set. MiXCR, run by TCRdb on the multiplex PCR reads, gives a single entry per CDR3 protein. Here the sample spans some 98,000 distinct CDR3 sequences, approximately 42% being singletons. Specimen: peripheral blood or thyroid tissue (not recorded which). The receptor set was obtained from a woman in her twenties or thirties with Graves' hyperthyroidism.

This clonotype was picked up many times. The chain couples TRBV3-1 to TRBJ2-5; D not resolved. V gave up 2 bases and J gave up 5 bases, with 21 bases separating them. CDR1 LGHDT and CDR2 YNNKEL come from the germline V gene (reference sequence). This CDR3 contains 17 residues. The CDR3, as DNA: TGTGCCAGCAGCCAACGGGTGTGGGGTACGATCGTGGAGACCCAGTACTTC. This codes for CASSQRVWGTIVETQYF.

This clonotype was observed many times. In DNA form, the CDR3 reads TGTGCCAGCAGAATTGGGGGGAACACTGAAGCTTTCTTT. Its translation is CASRIGGNTEAFF. The V call is TRBV12-3 or TRBV12-4, the J call TRBJ1-1; D may be TRBD1 (5 bases). The germline V and J ends were trimmed by 6 bases and 1 base, with 9 bases remaining between them. The CDR3 has 13 residues.

With respect to this clonotype: A much larger clone is a single base away; this may be a read error. The chain links TRBV2 to TRBJ1-1, with D unresolved. CDR1 is SNHLY and CDR2 is FYNNEI in the germline V gene. This CDR3 comprises 14 residues. V lost 10 bases and J lost 5, with 20 bases in between. DNA for the CDR3: TGTGCCACTTCCTCGAGGGTAGGAGAGACTGAAGCTTTCTTT. It encodes CATSSRVGETEAFF.